This T cell receptor beta chain was sequenced in a study of blood T cell repertoires in COVID-19. About the research overall: Sources were T cells, B-cell-depleted T cells, or PBMCs; the material itself was cDNA or gDNA.

Between the trimmed V and J ends, which lost 5 bases and 3 bases, there was a span of 7 bases. This CDR3 has 12 residues. Germline V lookup: CDR1 SNHLY, CDR2 FYNNEI. Original handling: Counts of nucleated cells, estimated from reference gene primer amplification, were obtained. Data came from immunoSEQ multiplex PCR; TCRdb stores just in-frame clones and leaves some out. V and J calls and clone size follow that table, whereas D and trimming were derived from the DNA. This table has about 370,000 clones, more than 75% appearing once. Seattle patients were enrolled while actively infected and followed longitudinally. This clone turned up a few times.

This sequence joins TRBV2 and TRBJ1-1; D unresolved. The sequence came from a woman in her twenties or thirties with COVID-19, enrolled during active disease. Sequences were obtained from peripheral blood. The CDR3 region is CASSFRDTEAFF. The DNA of the CDR3 is TGTGCCAGCAGTTTCCGGGACACTGAAGCTTTCTTT.